This TCR beta chain was found in a study of early T cells in non-severe SARS-CoV-2 infection. Study in general: Sequencing input comprised bulk RNA from unsorted whole blood; chain pairing was not available.

V was pared by 6 bases and J by 3 bases, with 2 bases of the junction left unmatched. The CDR3 extends over 13 amino acids. Individual cDNA molecules received unique molecular identifiers. MiXCR, applied by TCRdb to the 5' RACE reads, yields one record per CDR3 protein. The sample has tens of thousands of distinct CDR3 sequences; over 12% are singletons. The table lists this clonotype with a few counts. The source is an adult who was a healthcare worker with PCR-confirmed SARS-CoV-2 infection or an uninfected control (not recorded which). The chain couples TRBV12-3 or TRBV12-4 to TRBJ1-5; 7 bases are shared with TRBD1. Material: whole blood, obtained at baseline. The CDR3: CASSGTANQPQHF. CDR3 nucleotides: TGTGCCAGCAGCGGGACAGCCAATCAGCCCCAGCATTTT.